Sequencing of this T cell receptor (beta chain) was carried out in a study of blood T cell repertoires in COVID-19. Study-wide background: COVID-19 samples, acute and convalescent, were from the United States, Italy and Spain.

CDR1 is SGHAT and CDR2 is FQNNGV in the germline V gene. V lost 2 bases and J lost 5, with 3 bases in between. The CDR3 runs to 11 residues. The sample holds one count of this clone. Using immunoSEQ multiplex PCR, the repertoire was profiled, and TCRdb retains in-frame clones only, with some absent. This table has approximately 120,000 clones, 84% appearing once. Sequenced input: peripheral blood. The receptor's source is a woman in her 50s with acute or convalescent COVID-19. The V gene is TRBV11-2, the J gene TRBJ1-1; D remains ambiguous. The CDR3 region has the DNA TGTGCCAGCAGCTTACTTACTGAAGCTTTCTTT. This gives the protein CASSLLTEAFF.